One sample yielded the 28 T cell receptor beta chains listed below, sequenced in a study of blood T cells in healthy people across ages. Alongside a J-beta primer mix, a sample-barcoded 5' primer served in a second PCR lasting about 6 to 12 cycles. From the 5' RACE reads, TCRdb called clonotypes with MiXCR, one entry per CDR3 protein. Here the sample spans about 1,400,000 distinct CDR3 sequences, around 39% being singletons. The sample was blood. These receptors all come from a young woman in good health.

V and J are TRBV20-1 and TRBJ2-4; 14 nucleotides align to TRBD2. The last part of the DNA fits TRBJ2-7 better; the J call may be wrong. Germline V gives CDR1 DFQATT, CDR2 SNEGSKA (reference sequence). The CDR3 spans 15 residues. CDR3 region: CSAREGLAGGLEQYF. CDR3 sequence (DNA): TGCAGTGCTAGAGAAGGACTAGCGGGGGGTCTCGAGCAGTACTTC.

This clonotype was detected only once. This sequence joins TRBV5-1 and TRBJ2-1; 8 bases fit TRBD1. With V trimmed by 3 bases and J by 7 bases, 12 bases remained unmatched. This CDR3 contains 16 residues. Germline CDR1 reads SGHRS; CDR2 reads YFSETQ. The CDR3 coding sequence is TGCGCCAGCAGCTGGGACGGGACAGGACTATGGAATGAGCAGTTCTTC. It yields the protein CASSWDGTGLWNEQFF.

The chain recombines TRBV10-2 with TRBJ2-2; TRBD2 agrees at 9 bases. Germline CDR1 WSHSY, CDR2 SAAADI. V lost 8 bases and J lost 7; bases outside the gene matches: 8. There are 14 residues in the CDR3. CDR3 DNA sequence: TGCGCCAGCGGAGCGGGGGGAAGGGTCGGGGAGCTGTTTTTT. This encodes CASGAGGRVGELFF.

The sample holds one count of this clonotype. V usage is TRBV7-3 and J usage is TRBJ2-5; TRBD2 agrees at 10 bases. CDR3 length: 13 amino acids. Trimming at V came to 11 bases and at J to 11 bases, leaving 14 bases not matched to a gene. Germline CDR1 is SGHTA and CDR2 is FQGTGA. DNA of the CDR3: TGTGCCTCCGCCGAGCGGGGGGGCCATGAGCAGTACTTC. It specifies CASAERGGHEQYF.

The chain joins TRBV20-1 to TRBJ1-6; 8 nucleotides line up with TRBD1. Germline CDR1 is DFQATT and CDR2 is SNEGSKA (reference sequence). There are 15 residues in the CDR3. The V gene end was trimmed by 4 bases and the J gene end by 6 bases; junction bases not matched to a gene: 8. CDR3 region: CSATRGLGSNSPLHF. The CDR3 bases are TGCAGTGCTACCAGGGGGCTCGGGAGTAATTCACCCCTCCACTTT.

In this sample, this clonotype turned up a few times. The chain links TRBV4-1 to TRBJ2-1; a weak D match, TRBD2 (5 bases). The CDR3 is 12 residues long. V gave up 1 base and J gave up 13 bases, with 11 bases separating them. Germline CDR1 and CDR2: MGHRA and YSYEKL. The CDR3 region is CASSQVGGLQFF. CDR3 sequence (DNA): TGCGCCAGCAGCCAAGTAGGAGGACTCCAGTTCTTC.

This clonotype was detected only a few times. The chain has TRBV20-1 and TRBJ2-5, with D maybe TRBD1 (6 bases). V was trimmed by 3 bases and J by 3 bases, leaving 11 bases between them. Germline values: CDR1 DFQATT, CDR2 SNEGSKA (reference sequence). The CDR3 consists of 13 residues. The CDR3 coding sequence is TGCAGTGCTAGTCTCCCAGGGGAAGAGACCCAGTACTTC. As protein: CSASLPGEETQYF.

This chain links TRBV3-1 with TRBJ2-2; possibly TRBD2 for D (6 bases). Trimming cost V 0 bases and J 5 bases, with 13 bases left between them. Germline lookup yields CDR1 LGHDT and CDR2 YNNKEL (reference sequence). The CDR3 runs 16 residues. The CDR3 DNA sequence: TGTGCCAGCAGCCAAGAAACTTTCCGGGGGACCGGGGAGCTGTTTTTT. Translating it yields CASSQETFRGTGELFF.

The chain has TRBV19 and TRBJ1-1; D remains ambiguous. The ends were cut back, 3 bases at V and 11 bases at J, with 16 bases in the middle. This CDR3 region has 13 residues. Per the germline V gene, CDR1 is LNHDA and CDR2 is SQIVND (reference sequence). The CDR3 here is CASSIGLRPSAFF. The DNA for the CDR3 is TGTGCCAGTAGTATTGGACTGAGACCGTCTGCTTTCTTT. Full variable domain (rest looked up from reference TRBV19 and TRBJ1-1): DGGITQSPKYLFRKEGQNVTLSCEQNLNHDAMYWYRQDPGQGLRLIYYSQIVNDFQKGDIAEGYSVSREKKESFPLTVTSAQKNPTAFYLCASSIGLRPSAFFGQGTRLTVV.

The chain couples TRBV7-9 to TRBJ2-1; no definite D call. The CDR3 is 14 amino acids. Trimming took off 2 bases at V and 4 bases at J, with 9 bases between the two ends. CDR1 SEHNR and CDR2 FQNEAQ come from the germline V gene (reference sequence). The CDR3 is CASSLPLIYNEQFF. CDR3 nucleotide sequence: TGTGCCAGCAGCTTACCCCTGATATACAATGAGCAGTTCTTC.

In the case of this clonotype: The missing conserved phenylalanine or tryptophan at the end of this CDR3 makes a read error likely. The chain uses TRBV5-1 and TRBJ2-7; no firm D call. The CDR3 covers 11 residues. Germline CDR1 reads SGHRS; CDR2 reads YFSETQ. Trimming stripped 0 bases from V and 7 bases from J, with 5 bases between. In DNA, the CDR3 is TGCGCCAGCAGCTTGGATCGTGAGCAGTACTAC. Amino acids: CASSLDREQYY.

V gene TRBV25-1 combines with J gene TRBJ2-2; D unclear. CDR1 and CDR2 from the germline V gene are MGHDK and SYGVNS. The CDR3 loop spans 12 amino acids. V lost 10 bases and J lost 6, with 12 bases in between. CDR3 sequence reads: CAIPLCAGELFF. CDR3 in DNA: TGTGCCATCCCATTATGCGCCGGGGAGCTGTTTTTT.

This chain joins TRBV20-1 and TRBJ2-1; 9 bases map to TRBD2. After removal of 3 bases from V and 3 bases from J, the junction contained 6 bases not matched to a gene. The germline CDR1 and CDR2 sequences are DFQATT and SNEGSKA (reference sequence). CDR3 length: 15 amino acids. The CDR3 is CSASRLAGIYNEQFF. CDR3 nucleotide sequence: TGCAGTGCTAGTAGGCTAGCGGGGATCTACAATGAGCAGTTCTTC.

The V gene is TRBV20-1, the J gene TRBJ2-5; 8 nucleotides line up with TRBD2. The germline V gene encodes CDR1 DFQATT and CDR2 SNEGSKA (reference sequence). The J segment lost 0 bases and the V segment lost 5 bases, leaving 5 bases of the junction unmatched. The CDR3 consists of 14 residues. The CDR3 bases are TGCAGTGCTCCAGGCGGGGGGTACCAAGAGACCCAGTACTTC. Amino acid sequence: CSAPGGGYQETQYF.

The DNA of the CDR3 is TGCGCCAGCAGCTGGGAGGTTAGCGGGAGCCTTGGACAGTACTTC. Translating it yields CASSWEVSGSLGQYF. V gene TRBV5-1 combines with J gene TRBJ2-7; 9 bases fit TRBD2. Germline V gene sequence: CDR1 SGHRS, CDR2 YFSETQ. The V gene end was trimmed by 3 bases and the J gene end by 10 bases; junction bases not matched to a gene: 14. This CDR3 is 15 amino acids long.

This clonotype was picked up a small number of times. This rearrangement joins TRBV6-5 to TRBJ1-4, with TRBD1 matching over 11 bases. V lost 5 bases and J lost 4; bases outside the gene matches: 6. Germline V gene lookup returns CDR1 MNHEY and CDR2 SVGAGI. CDR3 length: 16 residues. For the CDR3, the DNA is TGTGCCAGCAGTCCCGGGGACAGGGGGAATAATGAAAAACTGTTTTTT. Its translation: CASSPGDRGNNEKLFF.

The chain couples TRBV2 to TRBJ2-3, with TRBD1 identical over 7 bases. V lost 4 bases and J lost 0; bases outside the gene matches: 4. Germline V gives CDR1 SNHLY, CDR2 FYNNEI. CDR3 length: 15 residues. CDR3: CASSVVGQSTDTQYF. The CDR3 nucleotides read TGTGCCAGCAGTGTTGTGGGACAGAGCACAGATACGCAGTATTTT. The entire variable domain, with the rest obtained from reference TRBV2 and TRBJ2-3, is as follows: EPEVTQTPSHQVTQMGQEVILRCVPISNHLYFYWYRQILGQKVEFLVSFYNNEISEKSEIFDDQFSVERPDGSNFTLKIRSTKLEDSAMYFCASSVVGQSTDTQYFGPGTRLTVL.

In its sample, this clonotype was seen a few times. The CDR3 DNA reads as TGTGCCAGCAGCATCTCGACTAGCCCTTATAGCACAGATACGCAGTATTTT. Translation gives CASSISTSPYSTDTQYF. The gene calls are TRBV5-5 and TRBJ2-3, with TRBD2 identical over 7 bases. The CDR3 sequence is 17 residues long. Germline trimming cut 4 bases from V and 0 bases from J; bases unmatched to any gene: 11. Germline lookup yields CDR1 SGHKS and CDR2 YYEKEE (reference sequence).

The rearrangement joins TRBV20-1 to TRBJ2-1; D is possibly TRBD2 (6 bases). The germline V gene has CDR1 DFQATT and CDR2 SNEGSKA (reference sequence). The CDR3 is 16 amino acids. V was trimmed by 0 bases and J by 0 bases, leaving 12 bases between them. The CDR3 bases are TGCAGTGCTAGAGATATACTAGCAGACTCCTACAATGAGCAGTTCTTC. Its protein product is CSARDILADSYNEQFF.

This chain uses TRBV16 with TRBJ1-1, with 10 bases identical to TRBD1. Germline V gene lookup returns CDR1 KGHSY and CDR2 FQNENV. There are 13 residues in the CDR3. V was clipped by 1 base and J by 8 bases; unmatched bases: 1. The CDR3, as DNA: TGTGCCAGCAGCCAATGGGACAGGGGCGAAGCTTTCTTT. Translation: CASSQWDRGEAFF.

This clonotype has just a few counts. V gene TRBV20-1 combines with J gene TRBJ1-6; D is possibly TRBD1 (6 bases). V lost 6 bases and J 5 bases, leaving 11 bases between the germline ends. Germline V CDR1 and CDR2: DFQATT, SNEGSKA (reference sequence). The CDR3 contains 13 residues. This CDR3 reads CSAERQDNSPLHF. CDR3 coding DNA: TGCAGTGCGGAACGACAGGATAATTCACCCCTCCACTTT.

This clonotype has a handful of counts. The chain recombines TRBV4-2 with TRBJ2-3; 9 nucleotides align to TRBD2. The CDR3 loop spans 16 amino acids. Trimming cost V 7 bases and J 1 base; bases outside gene matches: 9. The V gene's germline CDR1 is LGHNA and CDR2 YNFKEQ. The chain's CDR3 is CASTRSGGPGTDTQYF. DNA of the CDR3: TGTGCCAGCACCCGTAGCGGGGGACCCGGCACAGATACGCAGTATTTT.

The rearrangement links TRBV12-3 or TRBV12-4 to TRBJ2-7; tentative D call: TRBD1 (7 bases). The J call may be wrong; the DNA end is better matched by TRBJ2-4. CDR3 size: 12 residues. The chain's CDR3 is CASTQGGNIQYF. CDR3 coding DNA: TGTGCCAGCACTCAGGGGGGAAACATTCAGTACTTC.

The V gene is TRBV20-1, the J gene TRBJ1-4; D is undetermined. The CDR3 covers 14 residues. Germline CDR1 is DFQATT and CDR2 is SNEGSKA (reference sequence). The V end lost 3 bases, the J end lost 4 bases, and 12 bases lay between the germline ends. The CDR3 loop reads CSASLIQSNEKLFF. The DNA for the CDR3 is TGCAGTGCTAGTCTGATACAGAGTAATGAAAAACTGTTTTTT.

The V gene is TRBV7-6, the J gene TRBJ2-1; 12 nucleotides line up with TRBD2. J gave up 3 bases and V 5 bases, and 8 bases lay outside the gene matches. The CDR3 extends over 17 amino acids. Germline V gives CDR1 SGHVS, CDR2 FNYEAQ. The CDR3 bases are TGTGCCAGCAGCCCCCGACTAGCGGGAGAAGTCTACAATGAGCAGTTCTTC. It specifies CASSPRLAGEVYNEQFF.

Only a few counts were recorded for this clonotype. V gene TRBV6-1 combines with J gene TRBJ2-7; D might be TRBD1 (6 bases). The CDR3 contains 14 residues. V lost 4 bases to trimming and J lost 0 bases, with 10 bases between them. Germline loops: CDR1 MNHNS, CDR2 SASEGT. CDR3 DNA: TGTGCCAGCAGTGTCCGGGACACCTCCTACGAGCAGTACTTC. It translates to CASSVRDTSYEQYF.

The chain is built from TRBV9 and TRBJ2-1; D uncertain. The ends were cut back, 4 bases at V and 10 bases at J, with 15 bases in the middle. The germline gives CDR1 SGDLS, CDR2 YYNGEE. This CDR3 region has 13 residues. The CDR3 is CASSPHMFGEQFF. In DNA form, the CDR3 reads TGTGCCAGCAGCCCCCACATGTTTGGCGAGCAGTTCTTC.

The rearrangement links TRBV6-1 to TRBJ2-1; D ambiguous. Germline V gene sequence: CDR1 MNHNS, CDR2 SASEGT. Deletions cut 3 bases from V and 4 bases from J, with 19 bases between. This CDR3 has 17 residues. The CDR3 is CASSEGIGRLEYNEQFF. CDR3 nucleotide sequence: TGTGCCAGCAGTGAGGGGATAGGTAGACTCGAATACAATGAGCAGTTCTTC.